The 32 T cell receptor beta chains given below trace back to one sample, sequenced in a study of blood T cell repertoires in COVID-19. The method was immunoSEQ multiplex PCR; TCRdb's version includes in-frame clones alone and lacks a portion of them. The sample includes roughly 180,000 clones, around nine tenths of them seen just once. Sequencing was carried out using peripheral blood. The source of these receptors is a man aged 70-80 years with active or convalescent COVID-19.

The chain links TRBV19 to TRBJ1-2; D might be TRBD1 (5 bases). The CDR3 is made up of 13 amino acids. V was pared by 1 base and J by 4 bases, with 7 bases between. Looked up from germline, CDR1 is LNHDA and CDR2 is SQIVND (reference sequence). CDR3 bases: TGTGCCAGTAGTATAGGGGGCGGCTATGGCTACACCTTC. Residues: CASSIGGGYGYTF.

This chain connects TRBV6-2 or TRBV6-3 to TRBJ2-7; D is unclear. Germline V CDR1 and CDR2: MNHEY, SVGEGT. The CDR3 length is 13 residues. Trimming pared 0 bases from V and 2 bases from J, leaving 5 bases between. DNA for the CDR3: TGTGCCAGCAGTTACTCAACACCCTACGAGCAGTACTTC. Translated: CASSYSTPYEQYF.

The chain is built from TRBV2 and TRBJ2-5; 9 bases align to TRBD2. Trimming at V came to 3 bases and at J to 4 bases, leaving 9 bases not matched to a gene. Germline CDR1 SNHLY, CDR2 FYNNEI. The CDR3 is 16 amino acids. The CDR3 coding sequence is TGTGCCAGCAGTGAGCACGGCGGGAGGGCCTCAGAGACCCAGTACTTC. It codes for CASSEHGGRASETQYF.

This clone was seen a few times. This rearrangement joins TRBV27 to TRBJ1-4; 8 nucleotides agree with TRBD1. Germline CDR1 and CDR2: MNHEY and SMNVEV (reference sequence). The V and J ends lost 5 bases and 8 bases, in that order; junction bases with no gene match: 7. The CDR3 runs 14 residues. CDR3 sequence (DNA): TGTGCCAGCAGTCAGACAGGGGTGGAAGAAAAACTGTTTTTT. This sequence encodes CASSQTGVEEKLFF.

The chain joins TRBV7-9 to TRBJ2-3; 10 nucleotides line up with TRBD2. The CDR3 is made up of 14 amino acids. V dropped 9 bases and J dropped 4; count of bases not matched to a gene: 7. Germline CDR1 is SEHNR and CDR2 is FQNEAQ (reference sequence). CDR3 region: CASLAGVTADTQYF. CDR3 nucleotide sequence: TGTGCCAGTCTAGCGGGAGTGACGGCAGATACGCAGTATTTT.

The chain employs TRBV6-1 and TRBJ1-3; perhaps TRBD1 as D (5 bases). CDR1 is MNHNS and CDR2 is SASEGT in the germline V gene. The CDR3 consists of 17 residues. Trimming shortened V by 2 bases and J by 5 bases, and 19 bases separated the two germline ends. CDR3 bases: TGTGCCAGCAGTGAACTAAGCAGGGTGGGAATCAGAAACACCATATATTTT. Protein sequence: CASSELSRVGIRNTIYF.

The rearrangement uses TRBV2 and TRBJ1-1, with TRBD1 identical over 12 bases. This CDR3 is 14 amino acids long. V lost 6 bases and J lost 4; bases outside the gene matches: 3. From germline, CDR1 is SNHLY and CDR2 FYNNEI. The CDR3 DNA reads as TGTGCCAGCAGACGGGGACAGGGGGCCACTGAAGCTTTCTTT. Amino acid sequence: CASRRGQGATEAFF. The variable domain in full, completed from reference TRBV2 and TRBJ1-1, reads EPEVTQTPSHQVTQMGQEVILRCVPISNHLYFYWYRQILGQKVEFLVSFYNNEISEKSEIFDDQFSVERPDGSNFTLKIRSTKLEDSAMYFCASRRGQGATEAFFGQGTRLTVV.

The rearrangement uses TRBV3-1 (or the pseudogene TRBV3-2) and TRBJ2-7; 7 nucleotides agree with TRBD2. CDR3 length: 15 residues. From germline, CDR1 is LGHDT and CDR2 YNNKEL (reference sequence). The J segment lost 2 bases and the V segment lost 1 base, leaving 5 bases of the junction unmatched. The CDR3 protein is CASSQVAGPTYEQYF. CDR3 sequence (DNA): TGTGCCAGCAGCCAAGTAGCGGGCCCTACCTACGAGCAGTACTTC.

The chain has TRBV5-1 and TRBJ1-1, with D maybe TRBD1 (5 bases). Trimming took off 3 bases at V and 2 bases at J, with 14 bases between the two ends. Germline CDR1 SGHRS, CDR2 YFSETQ. CDR3 length: 15 amino acids. CDR3 protein: CASSWDVGGNTEAFF. The CDR3 nucleotides are TGCGCCAGCAGCTGGGACGTGGGGGGTAACACTGAAGCTTTCTTT. The complete variable domain, with remaining parts taken from reference TRBV5-1 and TRBJ1-1, reads KAGVTQTPRYLIKTRGQQVTLSCSPISGHRSVSWYQQTPGQGLQFLFEYFSETQRNKGNFPGRFSGRQFSNSRSEMNVSTLELGDSALYLCASSWDVGGNTEAFFGQGTRLTVV.

CDR3 region: CASSLRRDRGRTNGYTF. As DNA, the CDR3 is TGTGCCAGCAGTTTACGACGAGACAGGGGGCGTACGAACGGCTACACCTTC. V usage is TRBV27 and J usage is TRBJ1-2; TRBD1 agrees at 10 bases. J gave up 8 bases and V 2 bases, and 14 bases lay outside the gene matches. Germline CDR1 reads MNHEY; CDR2 reads SMNVEV (reference sequence). The CDR3 is 17 amino acids.

There are a few counts of this clone. The rearrangement links TRBV9 to TRBJ1-3, with D possibly TRBD1 on 5 matching bases. With 4 bases removed from V and 0 bases from J, the gap between germline ends came to 14 bases. CDR3 length: 16 amino acids. Germline CDR1 reads SGDLS; CDR2 reads YYNGEE. CDR3 residues: CASSYQDSHSGNTIYF. For the CDR3, the DNA is TGTGCCAGCAGCTACCAAGACAGCCACTCTGGAAACACCATATATTTT.

The rearrangement links TRBV19 to TRBJ1-1; 7 bases are a match to TRBD1. The V segment lost 0 bases and the J segment 0 bases; nucleotides outside the gene matches: 4. Germline V gene data show CDR1 as LNHDA and CDR2 as SQIVND (reference sequence). The CDR3 spans 16 residues. The CDR3 reads CASSIEQGLMNTEAFF. Here the CDR3 DNA reads TGTGCCAGTAGTATAGAACAGGGGCTCATGAACACTGAAGCTTTCTTT.

V and J are TRBV6-6 and TRBJ2-1; 8 bases map to TRBD1. J lost 4 bases, V lost 5 bases, and 7 bases had no gene match. CDR3 length: 15 amino acids. CDR1 is MNHNY, CDR2 SVGAGI, per germline (reference sequence). The DNA of the CDR3 is TGTGCCAGCAGTCGAAGTACAGGGGGATACAATGAGCAGTTCTTC. Its translation is CASSRSTGGYNEQFF.

The chain uses TRBV28 and TRBJ1-5; TRBD1 matches at 9 bases. CDR1 MDHEN and CDR2 SYDVKM come from the germline V gene. Trimming cost V 3 bases and J 6 bases; bases outside gene matches: 15. The CDR3 length is 18 residues. The CDR3 DNA sequence: TGTGCCAGCAGTTTTTACAGGGGGCCTGGCCCTATATCTCAGCCCCAGCATTTT. The encoded protein is CASSFYRGPGPISQPQHF. Complete variable domain (other parts from reference TRBV28 and TRBJ1-5): DVKVTQSSRYLVKRTGEKVFLECVQDMDHENMFWYRQDPGLGLRLIYFSYDVKMKEKGDIPEGYSVSREKKERFSLILESASTNQTSMYLCASSFYRGPGPISQPQHFGDGTRLSIL.

This clone came up a few times. J is TRBJ1-5 and V is TRBV19; D is perhaps TRBD1 (5 bases). This CDR3 comprises 16 residues. V dropped 6 bases and J dropped 0 bases, with 15 bases sitting between them. Germline CDR1 reads LNHDA; CDR2 reads SQIVND (reference sequence). CDR3 in amino acids: CASSRDMGHSNQPQHF. The CDR3 nucleotides are TGTGCCAGTAGCAGGGATATGGGCCATAGCAATCAGCCCCAGCATTTT. The whole variable domain, remainder taken from reference TRBV19 and TRBJ1-5, is DGGITQSPKYLFRKEGQNVTLSCEQNLNHDAMYWYRQDPGQGLRLIYYSQIVNDFQKGDIAEGYSVSREKKESFPLTVTSAQKNPTAFYLCASSRDMGHSNQPQHFGDGTRLSIL.

The chain carries TRBV5-1 and TRBJ2-4, with no clear D. The germline CDR1 and CDR2 sequences are SGHRS and YFSETQ. This CDR3 contains 14 residues. Trimming removed 4 bases at V and 5 bases at J, with 13 bases between. CDR3 in amino acids: CASSLPEAENIQYF. In DNA, the CDR3 is TGCGCCAGCAGCCTCCCAGAGGCGGAAAACATTCAGTACTTC.

This chain connects TRBV11-3 to TRBJ2-1; D possibly corresponds to TRBD2 (5 bases). This CDR3 is 13 amino acids long. Germline V lookup: CDR1 SGHNT, CDR2 YENEEA. Trimming cost V 0 bases and J 15 bases, with 15 bases left between them. The CDR3, as DNA: TGTGCCAGCAGCTTAGATCAGGCTAGCCGGCCGTTCTTC. This codes for CASSLDQASRPFF.

This clone was seen a few times. The rearrangement links TRBV10-1 to TRBJ2-7, with a weak D call TRBD1 (5 bases). From germline, CDR1 is WNHNN and CDR2 SYGVQD (reference sequence). V was clipped by 5 bases and J by 4 bases, with 6 bases between them. This CDR3 has 11 amino acids. The CDR3 region has the DNA TGCGCCAGCAGTCAGGGTTACGAGCAGTACTTC. It codes for CASSQGYEQYF.

The CDR3 DNA follows: TGTGCCAGCAGGACGGGGGGTTCACCCCTCCACTTT. Protein: CASRTGGSPLHF. This chain links TRBV27 with TRBJ1-6, with D possibly matching TRBD1 (5 bases). Germline V gives CDR1 MNHEY, CDR2 SMNVEV (reference sequence). This CDR3 region has 12 residues. V was shortened by 6 bases and J by 9 bases, with 9 bases between the two germline ends.

This sequence joins TRBV3-1 (or the pseudogene TRBV3-2) and TRBJ2-7, with 7 bases that match TRBD1. The germline CDR1 and CDR2 sequences are LGHDT and YNNKEL (reference sequence). After removal of 4 bases from V and 4 bases from J, the junction contained 19 bases not matched to a gene. This CDR3 is built from 18 residues. The CDR3 coding sequence is TGTGCCAGCAGCCCCCCAACACAGGGGCAACTCCTAAGATACGAGCAGTACTTC. Protein sequence: CASSPPTQGQLLRYEQYF.

This chain uses TRBV4-1 with TRBJ2-1; D is ambiguous. The germline V and J ends were trimmed by 8 bases and 4 bases, with 15 bases remaining between them. The CDR3 sequence is 14 residues long. Germline V lookup: CDR1 MGHRA, CDR2 YSYEKL. The DNA for the CDR3 is TGCGCCAGCGGGTTTACAGAGATATACAATGAGCAGTTCTTC. Translating gives CASGFTEIYNEQFF.

The chain links TRBV27 to TRBJ1-5; D gene uncertain. Per the germline V gene, CDR1 is MNHEY and CDR2 is SMNVEV (reference sequence). The ends were cut back, 6 bases at V and 2 bases at J, with 11 bases in the middle. This CDR3 has 14 amino acids. The CDR3 DNA reads as TGTGCCAGCAGCTTGAGGATTGGCAATCAGCCCCAGCATTTT. Translated: CASSLRIGNQPQHF.

The chain uses TRBV6-4 and TRBJ1-4; D may be TRBD1 (6 bases). Trimming stripped 10 bases from V and 0 bases from J, with 18 bases between. This CDR3 has 16 amino acids. CDR1 is MRHNA, CDR2 SNTAGT, per germline. The DNA for the CDR3 is TGTGCCACCGATAGACAGGAAGACGCAACTAATGAAAAACTGTTTTTT. As protein: CATDRQEDATNEKLFF.

About this clone: The identical CDR3 is also encoded by other nucleotide sequences in the sample. The gene calls are TRBV5-1 and TRBJ1-4, with D tentatively TRBD1 (5 bases). CDR1 and CDR2 (germline): SGHRS, YFSETQ. With 0 bases removed from V and 2 bases from J, the gap between germline ends came to 5 bases. This CDR3 has 14 amino acids. The CDR3 DNA sequence: TGCGCCAGCAGCTTGGGACAGACTAATGAAAAACTGTTTTTT. This gives the protein CASSLGQTNEKLFF.

The V call is TRBV29-1, the J call TRBJ1-2; 7 bases align to TRBD1. Germline V gene data show CDR1 as SQVTM and CDR2 as ANQGSEA. The CDR3 runs to 11 residues. The J segment lost 4 bases and the V segment lost 8 bases, leaving 4 bases of the junction unmatched. The CDR3 region is CSTGTAYGYTF. CDR3 nucleotide sequence: TGCAGCACCGGGACAGCCTATGGCTACACCTTC.

The genes are TRBV18 and TRBJ1-2; D is unclear. The CDR3 extends over 13 amino acids. Germline V CDR1 and CDR2: KGHSH, LQKENI. V lost 1 base and J 5 bases, leaving 8 bases between the germline ends. CDR3 sequence reads: CASSPRSGYGYTF. DNA for the CDR3: TGTGCCAGCTCACCACGTTCGGGGTATGGCTACACCTTC.

The J gene is TRBJ1-6, the V gene TRBV6-5; D gene unclear. CDR1 is MNHEY, CDR2 SVGAGI, per germline. The V and J ends lost 7 bases and 10 bases respectively, with 14 bases between them. The CDR3 runs to 13 residues. CDR3 bases: TGTGCCAGCACCCTCTCCGCGTCATCACCCCTCCACTTT. Protein sequence: CASTLSASSPLHF.

This clone has just one count. The V and J genes are TRBV4-3 and TRBJ2-2, with TRBD1 identical over 7 bases. After removal of 1 base from V and 3 bases from J, the junction contained 20 bases not matched to a gene. The CDR3 has 21 residues. CDR1 and CDR2 from the germline V gene are LGHNA and YSLEER. This CDR3 reads CASSQVAQGFFRGTYTGELFF. DNA for the CDR3: TGCGCCAGCAGCCAAGTTGCACAGGGGTTTTTTCGGGGAACATACACCGGGGAGCTGTTTTTT.

The CDR3 here is CASRAMAGASGQYF. Here the CDR3 DNA reads TGCGCCAGCCGGGCCATGGCGGGGGCGTCCGGGCAGTACTTC. The chain joins TRBV10-2 to TRBJ2-7, with D possibly TRBD2 on 7 matching bases. V was clipped by 8 bases and J by 9 bases, with 23 bases between them. Germline V lookup: CDR1 WSHSY, CDR2 SAAADI. This CDR3 contains 14 residues.

This clone was detected once. The chain recombines TRBV2 with TRBJ1-5; TRBD1 is a possible D gene (5 bases). The V end was cut by 7 bases, the J end by 7 bases, with 17 bases between. The CDR3 sequence is 14 residues long. Looked up from germline, CDR1 is SNHLY and CDR2 is FYNNEI. The CDR3: CASTWDGAGQPQHF. As DNA, the CDR3 is TGTGCCAGCACGTGGGACGGCGCGGGGCAGCCCCAGCATTTT.

V usage is TRBV6-2 or TRBV6-3 and J usage is TRBJ1-5, with D hard to call. Trimming removed 4 bases at V and 5 bases at J, with 12 bases between. The length of the CDR3 is 14 residues. CDR1 MNHEY and CDR2 SVGEGT come from the germline V gene. The CDR3 region is CASSSRANYQPQHF. The CDR3 bases are TGTGCCAGCAGTTCGAGGGCCAACTATCAGCCCCAGCATTTT.

The chain uses TRBV7-9 and TRBJ2-7; D gene uncertain. The CDR3 is 11 amino acids. CDR1 and CDR2 (germline): SEHNR, FQNEAQ (reference sequence). The V end lost 5 bases, the J end lost 4 bases, and 6 bases lay between the germline ends. CDR3 sequence (DNA): TGTGCCAGCAGCCCAGTTTACGAGCAGTACTTC. Protein: CASSPVYEQYF.